These 20 T cell receptor beta chains came from one sample sequenced in a study of blood T cell repertoires in COVID-19 (TCRdb year 2020). The library was made by the immunoSEQ multiplex PCR assay. Held by TCRdb, this immuneACCESS table contains in-frame sequences only and omits some clones. Under half of the omission traces to an unresolved V gene where checked; the cause of the rest is unknown. In this sample the table shows some 130,000 clones, about 88% of which occur a single time. The ten largest make up approximately 18% of the sample. The sequencing sample was made of peripheral blood. These receptors were collected from a woman of 80 years or more with acute or convalescent COVID-19.

This chain joins TRBV6-1 and TRBJ2-3; possible D gene TRBD1, 5 bases. The CDR3 has 15 residues. Germline V gene data show CDR1 as MNHNS and CDR2 as SASEGT. Trimming stripped 3 bases from V and 1 base from J, with 11 bases between. The DNA of the CDR3 is TGTGCCAGCAGTGACGAGGACACGCGCACAGATACGCAGTATTTT. Amino acid sequence: CASSDEDTRTDTQYF.

The chain has TRBV7-8 and TRBJ2-1, with 15 bases fitting TRBD2. The CDR3 length is 21 residues. Germline loops: CDR1 SGHVS, CDR2 FQNEAQ. V was pared by 0 bases and J by 6 bases, with 15 bases of the junction left unmatched. CDR3 protein: CASSLAPWTSGRALQINEQFF. CDR3 DNA: TGTGCCAGCAGCTTAGCCCCGTGGACTAGCGGGAGGGCCCTTCAGATCAATGAGCAGTTCTTC.

This clone turned up a few times. This sequence joins TRBV21-1 and TRBJ2-2; the D call of TRBD1 is as the table states it, not checked on the DNA. TRBV21-1 is a pseudogene. This CDR3 region has 16 residues. The CDR3 reads CASSKAGTGGTGELFF. CDR3 bases: TGTGCCAGCAGCAAAGCCGGGACAGGGGGCACCGGGGAGCTGTTTTTT.

The rearrangement links TRBV5-6 to TRBJ2-1; 11 bases agree with TRBD2. CDR3 length equals 16 residues. V shed 6 bases and J 3 bases; nucleotides not matched to a gene: 8. In germline, CDR1 is SGHDT, CDR2 YYEEEE. The CDR3 coding sequence is TGTGCCAGCATCAAGACTAGCGGGATCTTCTACAATGAGCAGTTCTTC. This encodes CASIKTSGIFYNEQFF.

This clone was seen only once. The chain carries TRBV6-1 and TRBJ1-5; the D gene is possibly TRBD1 (6 bases). Trimming cost V 6 bases and J 3 bases, with 15 bases left between them. This CDR3 is built from 15 residues. CDR1 MNHNS and CDR2 SASEGT come from the germline V gene. The CDR3 coding sequence is TGTGCCAGCAGAAAGGACAGCGTAAACAATCAGCCCCAGCATTTT. Translation: CASRKDSVNNQPQHF.

This sequence joins TRBV15 and TRBJ1-2; 7 nucleotides align to TRBD1. After removal of 8 bases from V and 3 bases from J, the junction contained 12 bases not matched to a gene. Per the germline V gene, CDR1 is LNHNV and CDR2 is YYDKDF (reference sequence). CDR3 length equals 15 residues. CDR3 DNA: TGTGCCACCGGAACCGCTATACAGGGGCACTATGGCTACACCTTC. It is translated as CATGTAIQGHYGYTF.

The chain couples TRBV7-8 to TRBJ2-7; 14 bases line up with TRBD2. The CDR3 length is 17 residues. With V trimmed by 4 bases and J by 6 bases, 11 bases remained unmatched. The germline V gene has CDR1 SGHVS and CDR2 FQNEAQ. The CDR3 protein is CASSSGTSGSRGSEQYF. The DNA of the CDR3 is TGTGCCAGCAGCTCCGGGACTAGCGGGAGTCGGGGAAGCGAGCAGTACTTC.

This clone showed up just once. CDR3 in amino acids: CASSTLRNRVSYGYTF. The CDR3 DNA reads TGTGCCAGCAGCACTTTACGGAACAGGGTTAGCTATGGCTACACCTTC. This chain links TRBV7-9 with TRBJ1-2, with D possibly being TRBD1 (6 bases). Germline lookup yields CDR1 SEHNR and CDR2 FQNEAQ (reference sequence). The ends were cut back, 5 bases at V and 4 bases at J, with 20 bases in the middle. The CDR3 covers 16 residues. Full variable domain (remainder filled in from reference TRBV7-9 and TRBJ1-2): DTGVSQNPRHKITKRGQNVTFRCDPISEHNRLYWYRQTLGQGPEFLTYFQNEAQLEKSRLLSDRFSAERPKGSFSTLEIQRTEQGDSAMYLCASSTLRNRVSYGYTFGSGTRLTVV.

V is TRBV19 and J is TRBJ2-4; tentative D call: TRBD2 (7 bases). V was trimmed by 2 bases and J by 1 base, leaving 15 bases between them. Germline-derived CDR1 and CDR2 are LNHDA and SQIVND (reference sequence). The CDR3 spans 17 residues. The CDR3 nucleotides are TGTGCCAGTAGTATACCCTGGGGGGGCCGGGCCAAAAACATTCAGTACTTC. It yields the protein CASSIPWGGRAKNIQYF.

For the CDR3, the DNA is TGTGCCAGCAGTCATAAGGGGACAAACACTGAAGCTTTCTTT. This translates into CASSHKGTNTEAFF. V and J are TRBV25-1 and TRBJ1-1; D is possibly TRBD1 (6 bases). V lost 5 bases, J lost 2 bases, and 12 bases lay in between. CDR1 is MGHDK and CDR2 is SYGVNS in the germline V gene. The CDR3 contains 14 residues.

The chain uses TRBV7-9 and TRBJ2-5; D call uncertain. The V and J ends lost 5 bases and 7 bases respectively, with 11 bases between them. This CDR3 has 12 amino acids. CDR1 SEHNR and CDR2 FQNEAQ come from the germline V gene (reference sequence). The CDR3 DNA is TGTGCCAGCAGCAATCCCCTCGGGACCCAGTACTTC. Translated: CASSNPLGTQYF.

This clone was seen only a few times. J is TRBJ1-2 and V is TRBV5-1; 7 bases fit TRBD1. This CDR3 is built from 14 residues. Germline assignment: CDR1 SGHRS and CDR2 YFSETQ. V lost 2 bases and J lost 3; bases outside the gene matches: 4. Here the CDR3 DNA reads TGCGCCAGCAGCTTTGGACAGGCCTACTATGGCTACACCTTC. Protein sequence: CASSFGQAYYGYTF.

This sequence joins TRBV6-2 or TRBV6-3 and TRBJ1-2, with a weak D call TRBD1 (6 bases). V was pared by 2 bases and J by 3 bases, with 7 bases between. In germline, CDR1 is MNHEY, CDR2 SVGEGT. The CDR3 is made up of 13 amino acids. CDR3 sequence (DNA): TGTGCCAGCAGTTACGGACAGTACTATGGCTACACCTTC. Translated, it gives CASSYGQYYGYTF.

CDR3 in DNA: TGCGCCAGCAGCCCCCGAATACTCCAACCGGGACAGGGATCGGGAAACACCATATATTTT. Translated, it gives CASSPRILQPGQGSGNTIYF. The V and J genes are TRBV4-3 and TRBJ1-3, with TRBD1 matching 9 bases. The CDR3 loop spans 20 amino acids. Germline V gene sequence: CDR1 LGHNA, CDR2 YSLEER. The V gene end was trimmed by 4 bases and the J gene end by 4 bases; junction bases not matched to a gene: 20.

This chain links TRBV6-5 with TRBJ2-7, with D perhaps TRBD2 (5 bases). Germline loops: CDR1 MNHEY, CDR2 SVGAGI. There are 13 residues in the CDR3. V was cut by 3 bases and J by 5 bases, with 11 bases left in between. CDR3 region: CASSYGEWHEQYF. CDR3 coding DNA: TGTGCCAGCAGTTATGGGGAGTGGCACGAGCAGTACTTC.

This clone was picked up a small number of times. The V and J genes are TRBV11-3 and TRBJ2-1; 15 bases map to TRBD2. Per the germline V gene, CDR1 is SGHNT and CDR2 is YENEEA. The length of the CDR3 is 17 residues. Losses at the gene ends were 5 bases for V and 7 bases for J; bases not matched to a gene: 9. CDR3 region: CASSPRTSGGARNEQFF. CDR3 sequence (DNA): TGTGCCAGCAGCCCGCGGACTAGCGGGGGGGCCCGGAATGAGCAGTTCTTC.

The rearrangement uses TRBV7-8 and TRBJ2-5, with TRBD1 matching 8 bases. V shed 5 bases, J shed 5 bases, and the junction held 10 bases outside the gene matches. The germline CDR1 and CDR2 sequences are SGHVS and FQNEAQ. The CDR3 spans 15 residues. The CDR3 sequence is CASSETGGMRETQYF. The DNA for the CDR3 is TGTGCCAGCAGCGAAACAGGGGGAATGAGGGAGACCCAGTACTTC.

Remarks on this clone: This sample includes further DNA sequences coding for the same CDR3. The rearrangement uses TRBV4-3 and TRBJ2-7, with 10 bases fitting TRBD2. The CDR3 covers 16 residues. Germline CDR1 reads LGHNA; CDR2 reads YSLEER. J was trimmed by 2 bases and V by 1 base; bases with no gene match: 5. As DNA, the CDR3 is TGCGCCAGCAGCCAAGGACTAGCGGGTGAGACCTACGAGCAGTACTTC. As protein: CASSQGLAGETYEQYF.

The rearrangement uses TRBV2 and TRBJ1-2; TRBD1 might be the D (5 bases). V was cut by 1 base and J by 4 bases, with 10 bases left in between. The CDR3 has 14 residues. Germline V lookup: CDR1 SNHLY, CDR2 FYNNEI. CDR3 protein: CASSEEGQSYGYTF. The DNA for the CDR3 is TGTGCCAGCAGTGAAGAGGGGCAGTCCTATGGCTACACCTTC.

V usage is TRBV5-4 and J usage is TRBJ1-2; TRBD1 matches 11 bases. The CDR3 is made up of 18 amino acids. V shed 0 bases and J 0 bases; nucleotides not matched to a gene: 7. Per the germline V gene, CDR1 is SGHNT and CDR2 is YYREEE (reference sequence). CDR3 sequence: CASSLALGQGASNYGYTF. DNA of the CDR3: TGTGCCAGCAGCTTGGCCCTAGGACAGGGGGCATCTAACTATGGCTACACCTTC.